This TCR beta chain derives from a study of beta chain features in type 1 diabetes (dated by TCRdb to the late 2010s). Notes on the research overall: Mean age, gender distribution, total cell number and subset yield were not different between patients and healthy donors. In the study, TCRB repertoires of sorted circulating CD4+ T cell subsets from recently diagnosed type 1 diabetes patients were compared with those of matched healthy donors. A total of 107,917,701 sorted cells were examined across all samples, and a strong correlation was observed between cell number per subset and RNA yield. Naive and central memory subsets were obtained from all 30 or so donors, but regulatory and stem cell-like memory subsets were isolated from only 8 patients and 8 healthy donors.

Trimming costs V 7 bases and J 8 bases, and their ends lie 9 bases apart. CDR1 and CDR2, per the germline V gene, are MNHNS and SASEGT. The CDR3 holds 11 amino acids from the cysteine to the phenylalanine. The entry retains the CDR3 DNA only, 33 bases that are in frame from base 1. All of the isolated RNA was reverse transcribed with the High Capacity cDNA Reverse Transcription Kit, so expressed TCRB transcripts were sequenced. Deep immunoSEQ sequencing was applied to naive, central memory and regulatory T cell samples, giving an average of about 3.8 million total reads per sample. Sorted cells were lysed in RLT buffer and RNA was extracted with DNase-treated RNeasy Micro or Mini kits, depending on cell number. To prevent cross-contamination, each cell subset was processed individually, whereas patient and healthy donor samples were processed jointly. Using the immunoSEQ multiplex PCR, TCRB sequences were amplified from cDNA into 87-bp fragments spanning the CDR3 region. Sequencing of the amplicons was performed on the Illumina HiSeq platform. From the authors' description of their analysis: Synthetic template baselines were used to correct PCR bias computationally, reads within Hamming distance 2 were collapsed, and singletons that could not be merged were discarded. By aligning reads against IMGT, V, D and J genes, CDR3 length, and insertions or deletions at six rearrangement sites were assigned. Within each subset, clonotype counts were normalized to the number of sorted cells before true diversity and Gini coefficients were calculated with the tcR R package. The overlap coefficient, calculated on TCRB nucleotide sequences, was used to quantify repertoire sharing. As a proxy for the pre-selection repertoire, out-of-frame TCRB sequences from naive cells were analyzed. TCRdb took over this immuneACCESS table, retaining in-frame rearrangements with V and J assigned. Such tables are incomplete; in checked studies, under half of the missing clones stem from an unresolved V gene, and the remainder is unexplained. V and J calls plus clone size are reproduced from that table; the DNA served to infer D and trimming. The sample table records a few hundred thousand clones; roughly 12% of these occur just once. The ten largest make up roughly 0.015% of the sample.

Findings and caveats that apply to the study as a whole: Sequencing cDNA rather than genomic DNA could over-represent highly expressing activated cells, although activation and CD3 levels did not differ between groups. At VDJ recombination sites, patients with type 1 diabetes made fewer insertions and deleted more nucleotides, a pattern implying thymic rearrangement abnormalities. Naive, central memory and regulatory TCRB repertoires appeared more similar among patients than among healthy donors. PCR may preferentially amplify shorter templates, but because patient and control samples were amplified and corrected together, any resulting skew would affect both groups equally. A moderate but significant shortening of TCRB CDR3 length was observed in type 1 diabetes patients in all four CD4+ subsets. Only small numbers of individuals were included in the HLA sub-analyses, which left unresolved whether HLA type had any influence on TCRB rearrangement.

From each donor, a single peripheral blood sample of around 0.12 L on average was drawn into heparinised tubes. Naive, central memory, regulatory and stem cell-like memory CD4+ T cells were sorted on a BD FACSAria II using a panel including CD45RO, CCR7, CD25, CD127, CD95 and CD27. Purity was above 95% for every sorted population. PBMCs were isolated right away by Lymphoprep density gradient centrifugation and were stained directly, without culture. To minimize batch effects, samples were stained and sorted in pairs, one healthy donor with one patient per experiment. In the case of this clone: Its antigen is still unknown. There are no base qualities to consult, and no much larger clone falls within one base.

This clonotype was sampled from a man younger than 35 in good health. The sequence links TRBV6-1 to TRBJ2-1; TRBD1 could be the D gene, as 6 bases match. The sample consisted of naive CD4+ T cells from blood. The label giving this sample's cell subset or site can be read as: true naive CD4+ T cells. CDR3 region: CASTQGHEQFF. The sequenced DNA is TGTGCCAGCACCCAGGGGCATGAGCAGTTCTTC.